This passage covers 30 T cell receptor beta chains from one sample sequenced in a study of shared clonotypes between healthy human individuals. Method: immunoSEQ multiplex PCR; TCRdb's copy keeps in-frame clones and lacks some. The data show about 700,000 clones, around 72% seen once. The sample comprised memory CD4+ T cells sorted from blood. Stated subset: CD45RA-negative fraction. The receptors derive from a woman aged 25 to 45 in good health.

V is TRBV5-1 and J is TRBJ2-4; 7 positions match TRBD1. Germline values: CDR1 SGHRS, CDR2 YFSETQ. V lost 2 bases and J lost 6; bases outside the gene matches: 11. This CDR3 has 16 amino acids. CDR3 sequence reads: CASSFSGSGGRNIQYF. For the CDR3, the DNA is TGCGCCAGCAGCTTTTCCGGCTCAGGGGGACGAAACATTCAGTACTTC.

The chain combines TRBV11-2 with TRBJ2-7, with unresolved D. There are 16 residues in the CDR3. Germline V gene sequence: CDR1 SGHAT, CDR2 FQNNGV. The V end lost 7 bases, the J end lost 3 bases, and 22 bases lay between the germline ends. CDR3 sequence (DNA): TGTGCCAGCACCCACCTCCGGGCCCCAAACATCTACGAGCAGTACTTC. The encoded protein is CASTHLRAPNIYEQYF.

About this clone itself: This sample includes further DNA sequences coding for the same CDR3. The V call is TRBV27, the J call TRBJ2-7; 14 bases are shared with TRBD2. Germline lookup yields CDR1 MNHEY and CDR2 SMNVEV (reference sequence). J lost 4 bases, V lost 6 bases, and 2 bases had no gene match. The CDR3 length is 14 residues. CDR3 nucleotide sequence: TGTGCCAGCAGGCGACTAGCGGGAGGGTACGAGCAGTACTTC. This translates into CASRRLAGGYEQYF.

The rearrangement joins TRBV5-1 to TRBJ2-7; 10 bases align to TRBD2. There are 16 residues in the CDR3. J lost 4 bases, V lost 0 bases, and 7 bases had no gene match. Germline loops: CDR1 SGHRS, CDR2 YFSETQ. CDR3 protein: CASSLAPGLASYEQYF. CDR3 bases: TGCGCCAGCAGCTTGGCGCCGGGACTAGCGTCGTACGAGCAGTACTTC.

The sample holds one count of this clone. The V and J genes are TRBV4-1 and TRBJ2-1; 7 positions match TRBD2. This CDR3 contains 17 residues. The germline V gene has CDR1 MGHRA and CDR2 YSYEKL. V lost 0 bases to trimming and J lost 4 bases; unmatched junction nucleotides: 9. In DNA form, the CDR3 reads TGCGCCAGCAGCCAAGAGGGAAGCGGGACGGGTTACAATGAGCAGTTCTTC. This codes for CASSQEGSGTGYNEQFF.

The chain combines TRBV2 with TRBJ1-2; 7 bases match TRBD1. This CDR3 is 15 amino acids long. Germline V gene data show CDR1 as SNHLY and CDR2 as FYNNEI. The V and J ends lost 6 bases and 5 bases, in that order; junction bases with no gene match: 12. CDR3 coding DNA: TGTGCCAGCAGGAACGCTCCGGGACAGAGATATGGCTACACCTTC. Protein sequence: CASRNAPGQRYGYTF.

The chain has TRBV5-1 and TRBJ1-5; D possibly corresponds to TRBD1 (5 bases). The CDR3 totals 13 residues. Trimming removed 4 bases at V and 4 bases at J, with 9 bases between. CDR1 is SGHRS, CDR2 YFSETQ, per germline. The CDR3 nucleotides are TGCGCCAGCAGCAAGGGACCGAATCAGCCCCAGCATTTT. Its protein product is CASSKGPNQPQHF.

This sequence joins TRBV9 and TRBJ2-1; perhaps TRBD2 as D (5 bases). The V end was cut by 0 bases, the J end by 8 bases, with 15 bases between. This CDR3 is built from 15 residues. Germline CDR1 is SGDLS and CDR2 is YYNGEE. DNA of the CDR3: TGTGCCAGCAGCGTAGGGAGGCTATCGAACGATGAGCAGTTCTTC. Protein: CASSVGRLSNDEQFF.

The chain uses TRBV28 and TRBJ2-1, with 7 bases that match TRBD2. CDR3 length: 16 residues. Looked up from germline, CDR1 is MDHEN and CDR2 is SYDVKM. Trimming cost V 4 bases and J 4 bases; bases outside gene matches: 10. The CDR3 here is CASSSLLAVRYNEQFF. The DNA for the CDR3 is TGTGCCAGCAGTTCTCTCCTAGCGGTACGGTACAATGAGCAGTTCTTC.

There are many counts of this clone. The chain carries TRBV19 and TRBJ1-1; 9 bases fit TRBD1. Germline assignment: CDR1 LNHDA and CDR2 SQIVND (reference sequence). The CDR3 covers 15 residues. The J segment lost 3 bases and the V segment lost 4 bases, leaving 6 bases of the junction unmatched. CDR3 bases: TGTGCCAGTAGTAGAGGAACAGGGGGCTACACTGAAGCTTTCTTT. This encodes CASSRGTGGYTEAFF.

The gene calls are TRBV5-1 and TRBJ2-2; D is ambiguous. Trimming took 4 bases from V and 4 from J, leaving 14 bases between them. The CDR3 extends over 15 amino acids. Looked up from germline, CDR1 is SGHRS and CDR2 is YFSETQ. CDR3 nucleotides: TGCGCCAGCAGCCACGGAGACTCATTCACCGGGGAGCTGTTTTTT. It specifies CASSHGDSFTGELFF.

As DNA, the CDR3 is TGTGCCAGTACCCCGACGACAGCAGGCAATCAGCCCCAGCATTTT. It encodes CASTPTTAGNQPQHF. This rearrangement joins TRBV19 to TRBJ1-5; a possible D gene is TRBD1 (5 bases). Trimming took 7 bases from V and 2 from J, leaving 15 bases between them. The CDR3 spans 15 residues. Germline CDR1 is LNHDA and CDR2 is SQIVND (reference sequence). The full variable domain, rest sourced from reference TRBV19 and TRBJ1-5, is DGGITQSPKYLFRKEGQNVTLSCEQNLNHDAMYWYRQDPGQGLRLIYYSQIVNDFQKGDIAEGYSVSREKKESFPLTVTSAQKNPTAFYLCASTPTTAGNQPQHFGDGTRLSIL.

The CDR3 sequence: CASSLPHRAPTSNYGYTF. The CDR3 DNA reads as TGTGCCAGCAGCTTACCCCACAGGGCCCCAACGTCTAACTATGGCTACACCTTC. The chain is built from TRBV7-6 and TRBJ1-2; tentative D call: TRBD1 (6 bases). Germline CDR1 and CDR2: SGHVS and FNYEAQ. Trimming removed 2 bases from V and 0 bases from J, with 19 bases in between. This CDR3 comprises 18 residues.

The rearrangement uses TRBV30 and TRBJ2-3, with D perhaps TRBD2 (6 bases). V was trimmed by 2 bases and J by 4 bases, leaving 7 bases between them. Germline CDR1 and CDR2: GTSNPN and SVGIG (reference sequence). The CDR3 has 12 amino acids. CDR3 amino acids: CAWSPSADTQYF. Written as DNA, the CDR3 is TGTGCCTGGAGTCCTAGCGCAGATACGCAGTATTTT.

This clone was seen only once. V gene TRBV6-1 combines with J gene TRBJ1-5, with no clear D. This CDR3 contains 15 residues. V was shortened by 5 bases and J by 0 bases, with 11 bases between the two germline ends. Looked up from germline, CDR1 is MNHNS and CDR2 is SASEGT. The DNA of the CDR3 is TGTGCCAGCAGTCTAGGGTCCTTTAGCAATCAGCCCCAGCATTTT. Encoded protein: CASSLGSFSNQPQHF.

V and J are TRBV27 and TRBJ2-3, with D possibly being TRBD2 (5 bases). V was clipped by 5 bases and J by 4 bases, with 16 bases between them. CDR3 length: 15 residues. CDR1 and CDR2 (germline): MNHEY, SMNVEV (reference sequence). CDR3 DNA: TGTGCCAGCAGTGGCCGGGGTGAGAGCCCAGATACGCAGTATTTT. Translated, it gives CASSGRGESPDTQYF.

The chain recombines TRBV5-8 with TRBJ2-3, with D perhaps TRBD2 (5 bases). Germline CDR1 reads SGHTS; CDR2 reads YDEGEE. Trimming took 4 bases from V and 3 from J, leaving 18 bases between them. This CDR3 comprises 16 residues. The CDR3 spells CASSQVGAEMTDTQYF. The CDR3 region has the DNA TGTGCCAGCAGCCAAGTTGGAGCGGAAATGACAGATACGCAGTATTTT.

The J gene is TRBJ2-2, the V gene TRBV27; D perhaps matches TRBD2 (5 bases). Trimming cost V 8 bases and J 1 base, with 8 bases left between them. CDR1 is MNHEY, CDR2 SMNVEV, per germline (reference sequence). The CDR3 length is 13 residues. The CDR3 nucleotides read TGTGCCAGCTGGAGGCAGAACACCGGGGAGCTGTTTTTT. This codes for CASWRQNTGELFF.

V gene TRBV2 combines with J gene TRBJ1-2; TRBD1 agrees at 7 bases. V lost 6 bases to trimming and J lost 5 bases; unmatched junction nucleotides: 0. This CDR3 is 11 amino acids long. CDR1 and CDR2 (germline): SNHLY, FYNNEI. CDR3 sequence (DNA): TGTGCCAGCAGGGGACAGTATGGCTACACCTTC. This translates into CASRGQYGYTF.

The chain combines TRBV5-1 with TRBJ2-3; D call uncertain. Germline V gives CDR1 SGHRS, CDR2 YFSETQ. V gave up 0 bases and J gave up 6 bases, with 5 bases separating them. CDR3 length: 12 amino acids. The CDR3 sequence: CASSLDWDTQYF. In DNA, the CDR3 is TGCGCCAGCAGCTTGGATTGGGATACGCAGTATTTT.

The V gene is TRBV14, the J gene TRBJ2-1; D is perhaps TRBD1 (5 bases). V gave up 1 base and J gave up 4 bases, with 14 bases separating them. Germline lookup yields CDR1 SGHDN and CDR2 FVKESK. The CDR3 sequence is 16 residues long. CDR3 residues: CASSQVGGAVYNEQFF. CDR3 coding DNA: TGTGCCAGCAGCCAAGTGGGTGGGGCTGTGTACAATGAGCAGTTCTTC.

This sequence joins TRBV5-6 and TRBJ2-2; 11 bases are a match to TRBD2. The junction had 3 bases not matched to a gene; V was cut back by 5 bases and J by 6 bases. Germline V gene data show CDR1 as SGHDT and CDR2 as YYEEEE. The CDR3 extends over 14 amino acids. The CDR3 sequence is CASRGTSGAGELFF. The CDR3 nucleotides read TGTGCCAGCAGGGGGACTAGCGGTGCCGGGGAGCTGTTTTTT.

V and J are TRBV7-2 and TRBJ2-7; tentatively, D is TRBD1 (5 bases). V was trimmed by 1 base and J by 2 bases, leaving 12 bases between them. CDR1 is SGHTA, CDR2 FQGNSA, per germline. This CDR3 spans 15 amino acids. The CDR3, as DNA: TGTGCCAGCAGCTTAGGCCCAGGGAACACCTACGAGCAGTACTTC. Amino acids: CASSLGPGNTYEQYF.

In its sample, this clone was seen a few times. This sequence joins TRBV6-5 and TRBJ2-3, with TRBD1 matching over 9 bases. The CDR3 has 16 residues. Trimming removed 3 bases from V and 6 bases from J; junction bases left unmatched: 10. Germline assignment: CDR1 MNHEY and CDR2 SVGAGI. CDR3: CASSYRPGQGADTQYF. DNA for the CDR3: TGTGCCAGCAGTTATCGCCCGGGACAGGGTGCGGATACGCAGTATTTT.

The gene calls are TRBV28 and TRBJ1-3; D uncertain. V dropped 7 bases and J dropped 5 bases, with 18 bases sitting between them. The germline gives CDR1 MDHEN, CDR2 SYDVKM. The CDR3 sequence is 15 residues long. CDR3 sequence: CASTAPGIQRNTIYF. The CDR3 bases are TGTGCCAGCACCGCTCCGGGAATTCAAAGAAACACCATATATTTT.

This chain uses TRBV27 with TRBJ2-3, with 7 bases identical to TRBD2. This CDR3 spans 17 amino acids. V shed 5 bases and J 4 bases; nucleotides not matched to a gene: 15. The germline CDR1 and CDR2 sequences are MNHEY and SMNVEV (reference sequence). The DNA of the CDR3 is TGTGCCAGCAGTCCTCTACCTCTAGCGGTTAAGGCAGATACGCAGTATTTT. Translated: CASSPLPLAVKADTQYF.

This clone showed up just once. This sample also contains other DNA sequences that code for the same CDR3. The chain combines TRBV5-1 with TRBJ2-5, with no clear D. CDR1 and CDR2 (germline): SGHRS, YFSETQ. V was clipped by 0 bases and J by 2 bases, with 8 bases between them. The CDR3 is 14 residues long. CDR3 in amino acids: CASSLGQGQETQYF. DNA for the CDR3: TGCGCCAGCAGCTTGGGGCAAGGGCAAGAGACCCAGTACTTC.

The chain recombines TRBV28 with TRBJ1-2; tentative D call: TRBD1 (5 bases). The V gene lost 8 bases and the J gene lost 7 bases, with 20 bases spanning the gap. This CDR3 contains 14 residues. Germline V gene lookup returns CDR1 MDHEN and CDR2 SYDVKM. The CDR3 spells CASSPPTGGSGYTF. The CDR3 DNA is TGTGCCAGCTCCCCACCCACAGGCGGATCTGGCTACACCTTC.

V gene TRBV28 combines with J gene TRBJ1-3; D might be TRBD1 (5 bases). V lost 3 bases to trimming and J lost 0 bases, with 9 bases between them. The V gene's germline CDR1 is MDHEN and CDR2 SYDVKM. The CDR3 is made up of 15 amino acids. The CDR3 reads CASSLTVLSGNTIYF. CDR3 bases: TGTGCCAGCAGTTTGACAGTTCTCTCTGGAAACACCATATATTTT.

V gene TRBV10-1 combines with J gene TRBJ1-5; 7 nucleotides match TRBD1. The CDR3 has 18 amino acids. CDR1 is WNHNN and CDR2 is SYGVQD in the germline V gene (reference sequence). V shed 4 bases and J 1 base; nucleotides not matched to a gene: 13. The DNA for the CDR3 is TGCGCCAGCAGTGCCACCTGGGCGGGGACAGTAAGCAATCAGCCCCAGCATTTT. Translating it yields CASSATWAGTVSNQPQHF.